A single sample gave rise to the 6 T cell receptor beta chains below, sequenced in a study of blood T cells in healthy people across ages (dated by TCRdb to between 2014 and 2017). The library was generated by 5' RACE. Sequencing was performed on an Illumina HiSeq 2500. A second PCR of about 7 to 12 cycles was performed with a sample-barcoded 5' primer and a J-beta primer mix. TCRdb reran the public reads through fastp at Q25 and MiXCR, keeping productive beta chains. Every CDR3 protein is listed once, alongside the most common genes and DNA of its rows. The sample table records some 1.5 million distinct CDR3 sequences; about 45% of these occur just once. The ten largest clonotypes hold approximately 4.1% of the sample. Sequencing was carried out using blood. All receptors derive from a young woman in good health.

This clonotype was detected only a few times. The V and J genes are TRBV7-9 and TRBJ2-7; 9 bases agree with TRBD1. Per the germline V gene, CDR1 is SEHNR and CDR2 is FQNEAQ (reference sequence). The CDR3 has 15 amino acids. The V and J ends lost 5 bases and 7 bases, in that order; junction bases with no gene match: 12. The CDR3 DNA sequence: TGTGCCAGCAGCCCGCGTCCCGGGACAGGGTGGGAGCAGTACTTC. Translated, it gives CASSPRPGTGWEQYF.

The chain employs TRBV14 and TRBJ1-1; D unresolved. This CDR3 comprises 15 residues. Trimming took 0 bases from V and 6 from J, leaving 14 bases between them. Germline CDR1 and CDR2: SGHDN and FVKESK. This chain's CDR3 is CASSQDRVSGSEAFF. Written as DNA, the CDR3 is TGTGCCAGCAGCCAAGATCGGGTGTCGGGCTCTGAAGCTTTCTTT.

This clonotype turned up a few times. The chain is built from TRBV20-1 and TRBJ2-3; D is uncertain. The CDR3 length is 14 residues. The V end lost 3 bases, the J end lost 6 bases, and 16 bases lay between the germline ends. CDR1 is DFQATT and CDR2 is SNEGSKA in the germline V gene (reference sequence). The CDR3 DNA reads TGCAGTGCTAGGTCCGGGCATACCCGTGATACGCAGTATTTT. It specifies CSARSGHTRDTQYF.

This clonotype appeared a few times. J is TRBJ2-1 and V is TRBV7-2; D is perhaps TRBD2 (6 bases). The V gene lost 4 bases and the J gene lost 3 bases, with 10 bases spanning the gap. CDR3 size: 14 residues. Germline CDR1 reads SGHTA; CDR2 reads FQGNSA. The CDR3: CASSSFGSYNEQFF. The CDR3 bases are TGTGCCAGCAGCTCTTTCGGGAGCTACAATGAGCAGTTCTTC.

The V gene is TRBV20-1, the J gene TRBJ2-5; D remains ambiguous. Trimming pared 6 bases from V and 11 bases from J, leaving 22 bases between. The CDR3 has 13 residues. Germline-derived CDR1 and CDR2 are DFQATT and SNEGSKA (reference sequence). DNA for the CDR3: TGCAGTGCAGGGTTGGCTACCTACAATGAGCAGTACTTC. Translated, it gives CSAGLATYNEQYF.

The CDR3 loop is CASSRSPDQQETQYF. The CDR3, as DNA: TGTGCCAGCAGCCGCTCACCGGACCAGCAAGAGACCCAGTACTTC. The chain carries TRBV11-3 and TRBJ2-5; D gene ambiguous. CDR1 is SGHNT, CDR2 YENEEA, per germline. The germline V and J ends were trimmed by 5 bases and 2 bases, with 15 bases remaining between them. The CDR3 covers 15 residues.